These 6 T cell receptor beta chains originate from one sample sequenced in a study of tissue T cells after allogeneic stem cell transplantation (dated 2022 in TCRdb). The time point label for this specimen denotes: mouse harvest day 7 after allogeneic transplant. Each mouse graft, delivered by tail vein injection, combined 10^6 splenic CD5+ T cells with 10^7 T-cell-depleted bone marrow cells. Library construction relied on the immunoSEQ multiplex PCR assay. Held by TCRdb, this immuneACCESS table contains in-frame sequences only and omits some clones. Under half of the omission traces to an unresolved V gene where checked; the cause of the rest is unknown. Counted in this sample were around 7,600 clones; 46% of them appeared once. 7% to 8.5% of the sample is taken by the ten largest. The sequencing input was gut tissue. These TCRs come from a female BALB/c mouse given C57BL/6 T cells with graft-versus-host disease after an allogeneic hematopoietic cell transplant.

This clone is medium-sized. Gene names are the mouse ones. The read gets to within 1 residue of the CDR3 end, and the germline J gene fills in the rest. The gene calls are TRBV15 and TRBJ2-7, with 10 positions matching TRBD1. The V gene end was trimmed by 5 bases and the J gene end by 4 bases; junction bases not matched to a gene: 2. The CDR3 spans 13 residues. The germline V gene has CDR1 SGHND and CDR2 FRSKSL. CDR3 loop: CASSRGQGYEQYF. CDR3 bases read: TGTGCCAGCAGTCGGGGACAGGGGTATGAACAGTAC.

A note on this clone: Gene names refer to mouse genes. The read terminates 1 residue ahead of where the CDR3 ends, so the germline J gene completes it. The same CDR3 also results from other DNA sequences found in this sample. The chain uses TRBV31 and TRBJ2-5; D uncertain. The germline V gene has CDR1 GKSSPN and CDR2 SITVG. The V end lost 0 bases, the J end lost 0 bases, and 7 bases lay between the germline ends. The CDR3 consists of 14 residues. Partial CDR3 DNA: TGTGCCTGGAGTCTAGGTGGGAACCAAGACACCCAGTAC. It yields the protein CAWSLGGNQDTQY. The full CDR3 protein is CAWSLGGNQDTQYF. Full variable domain (rest looked up from reference TRBV31 and TRBJ2-5): AQTIHQWPVAEIKAVGSPLSLGCTIKGKSSPNLYWYWQATGGTLQQLFYSITVGQVESVVQLNLSASRPKDDQFILSTEKLLLSHSGFYLCAWSLGGNQDTQYFGPGTRLLVL.

This clone was detected a few times. Gene names and germline match the mouse. Sequencing ends 1 residue short of the CDR3 end; the germline J gene provides the rest. The V call is TRBV29, the J call TRBJ2-7; 9 bases are a match to TRBD2. CDR1 and CDR2 from the germline V gene are MSHET and SYDVDS. The V gene end was trimmed by 4 bases and the J gene end by 0 bases; junction bases not matched to a gene: 4. The CDR3 consists of 15 residues. CDR3 bases read: TGTGCTAGCAGTTATCTGGGGGGGAGCTCCTATGAACAGTAC. It codes for CASSYLGGSSYEQY. The full CDR3 protein reads CASSYLGGSSYEQYF.

In its sample, this clone ranks as medium-sized (0.01 to 0.1%). Mouse gene names apply. The read is 1 residue too short to cover the CDR3 end, so that end is filled in from the germline J gene. V and J are TRBV12-1 and TRBJ2-1; 11 bases are shared with TRBD2. Germline values: CDR1 SGHSN, CDR2 HYEKVE. Trimming cost V 2 bases and J 6 bases; bases outside gene matches: 2. The CDR3 runs 14 residues. The CDR3 DNA, read in part, is TGTGCCAGCTCTCCGGACTGGGGGGTTGCTGAGCAGTTC. Translated, it gives CASSPDWGVAEQF. The complete CDR3 protein is CASSPDWGVAEQFF.

A note on this clone: All gene names here are mouse names. Coverage ceases 1 residue before the CDR3 finishes, and the germline J gene fills in the end. V is TRBV12-2 and J is TRBJ2-2; the D gene could be TRBD1 or TRBD2 (6 bases each). The CDR3 loop spans 15 amino acids. V was shortened by 0 bases and J by 1 base, with 8 bases between the two germline ends. Germline CDR1 reads SGHLS; CDR2 reads HYDKME. The CDR3 loop reads CASSLWGLNTGQLYF. The CDR3 bases that were read are TGTGCCAGCTCTCTCTGGGGGCTAAACACCGGGCAGCTCTAC.

In the case of this clone: The genes are named according to mouse. The sequence runs out 1 residue before the end of the CDR3; the remainder is reconstructed from the germline J gene. The rearrangement links TRBV26 to TRBJ1-1; the match to TRBD1 covers 9 bases. The junction had 2 bases not matched to a gene; V was cut back by 3 bases and J by 3 bases. The CDR3 consists of 14 residues. Looked up from germline, CDR1 is KGHPV and CDR2 is FQNQEV (reference sequence). This CDR3 reads CASSLQGADTEVFF. CDR3 DNA, as far as it was read: TGTGCCAGCAGTCTACAGGGGGCGGACACAGAAGTCTTC.